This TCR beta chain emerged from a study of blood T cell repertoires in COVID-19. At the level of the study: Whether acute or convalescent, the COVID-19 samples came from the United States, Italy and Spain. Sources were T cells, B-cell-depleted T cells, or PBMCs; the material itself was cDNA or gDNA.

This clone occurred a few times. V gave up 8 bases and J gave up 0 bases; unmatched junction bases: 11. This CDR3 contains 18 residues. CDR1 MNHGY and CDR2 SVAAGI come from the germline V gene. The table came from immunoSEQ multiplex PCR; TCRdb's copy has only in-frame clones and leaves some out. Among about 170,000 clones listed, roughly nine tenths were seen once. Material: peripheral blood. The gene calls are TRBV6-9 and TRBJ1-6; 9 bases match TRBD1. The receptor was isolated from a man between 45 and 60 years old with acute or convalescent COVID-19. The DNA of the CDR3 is TGTGCCAGCCCTGGGACAGGGCGATCGAGCTCCTATAATTCACCCCTCCACTTT. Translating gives CASPGTGRSSSYNSPLHF.